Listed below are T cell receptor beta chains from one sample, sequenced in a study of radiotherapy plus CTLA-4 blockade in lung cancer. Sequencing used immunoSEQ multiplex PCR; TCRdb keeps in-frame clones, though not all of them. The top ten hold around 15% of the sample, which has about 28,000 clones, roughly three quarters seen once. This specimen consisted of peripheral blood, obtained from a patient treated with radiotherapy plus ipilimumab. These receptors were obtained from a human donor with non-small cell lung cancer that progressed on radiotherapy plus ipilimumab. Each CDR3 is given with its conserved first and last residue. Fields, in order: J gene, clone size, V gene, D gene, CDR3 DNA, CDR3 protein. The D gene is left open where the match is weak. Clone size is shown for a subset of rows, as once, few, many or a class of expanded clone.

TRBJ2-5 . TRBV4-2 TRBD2 TGTGCCAGCAGCCAAGGCGCGCTAGCGGGGGTGGAGACCCAGTACTTC CASSQGALAGVETQYF
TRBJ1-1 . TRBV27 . TGTGCCAGCAGTTTATACCGGGTGAACACTGAAGCTTTCTTT CASSLYRVNTEAFF
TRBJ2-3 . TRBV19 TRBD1 TGTGCCAGTAGTATCGGGACAGGGCTGACAGATACGCAGTATTTT CASSIGTGLTDTQYF
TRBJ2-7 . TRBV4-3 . TGCGCCAGCAGCCAAGCCTCGGGTGCCTCCTACGAGCAGTACTTC CASSQASGASYEQYF
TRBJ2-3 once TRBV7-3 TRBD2 TGTGCCAGCAGCTTAGGGCTAGCGGGGGGGACAGATACGCAGTATTTT CASSLGLAGGTDTQYF
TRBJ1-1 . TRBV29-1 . TGCAGCGTTGCTGAGGGAACGAACACTGAAGCTTTCTTT CSVAEGTNTEAFF
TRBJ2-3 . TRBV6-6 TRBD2 TGTGCCAGCAGTCTTAGCGGGCTCACAGATACGCAGTATTTT CASSLSGLTDTQYF
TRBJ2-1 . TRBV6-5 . TGTGCCAGCAGTACCTCAGCCTACAATGAGCAGTTCTTC CASSTSAYNEQFF
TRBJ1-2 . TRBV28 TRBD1 TGTGCCAGCAGTTTTAGGACAGGGAGAGGGTTGGACCCCCGGCGATACACCTTC CASSFRTGRGLDPRRYTF
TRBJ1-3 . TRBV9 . TGTGCCAGCAGCCCCGCTGGAAACACCATATATTTT CASSPAGNTIYF
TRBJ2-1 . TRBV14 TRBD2 TGTGCCAGCAGCTCTTTGCGGCAGCGGGAAGGGAATGAGCAGTTCTTC CASSSLRQREGNEQFF
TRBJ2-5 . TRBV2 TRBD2 TGTGCCAGCAGTGAAAGGGGGACTAGCGGGGGGTTGGAGACCCAGTACTTC CASSERGTSGGLETQYF
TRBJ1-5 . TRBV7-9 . TGTGCCAGCAGCTTAAACAATCAGCCCCAGCATTTT CASSLNNQPQHF
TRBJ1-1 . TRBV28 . TGTGCCAGCAGTCTCACGCCAAGCCTGAACACTGAAGCTTTCTTT CASSLTPSLNTEAFF
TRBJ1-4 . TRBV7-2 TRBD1 TGTGCCAGCAGCAGAGGACAGGATGAAAAACTGTTTTTT CASSRGQDEKLFF